This T cell receptor beta chain appears in the sequencing data of a study of blood T cell repertoires in COVID-19. This clone was counted once. The data were produced by immunoSEQ multiplex PCR, yet TCRdb's version contains in-frame clones alone and is incomplete. In the table there are under 110,000 clones, 85% to 95% of which are singletons. V was pared by 4 bases and J by 7 bases, with 10 bases between. CDR1 and CDR2 (germline): LGHDT, YNNKEL (reference sequence). This CDR3 has 12 amino acids. This chain uses TRBV3-1 (or the pseudogene TRBV3-2) with TRBJ1-1, with a tentative D call TRBD1 (5 bases). This receptor was obtained from a man between 45 and 60 years old with active COVID-19. Material for sequencing was peripheral blood. CDR3 residues: CASSPQGGEAFF. CDR3 DNA sequence: TGTGCCAGCAGCCCTCAGGGTGGTGAAGCTTTCTTT.